This paragraph covers one T cell receptor (beta chain) sequence. Its antigen is undetermined. It was autoimmune disease history or systemic immunosuppression that excluded patients. The data stem from a study of OX40 agonist ivuxolimab in advanced cancers. On the study more broadly: Mean age roughly 65 years, range 23 to 79; around 80% male. Broader study findings: Which antigen the expanded peripheral T cells recognized is unknown. Low clonal expansion, among the lowest seen, marked partial responders at 0.1-3.0 mg/kg.

Trimming took 7 bases from V and 8 from J, leaving 12 bases between them. Germline V gene lookup returns CDR1 PRHDT and CDR2 FYEKMQ (reference sequence). The CDR3 spans 12 residues. Assay used: immunoSEQ multiplex PCR; TCRdb lists only in-frame clones, some missing. The table records 77,000 or so clones, about 93% of them present only once. The sample was CD4+ or CD8+ T cells sorted from blood, taken in a trial of the OX40 agonist ivuxolimab. The TCR was taken from an adult with an advanced solid tumor such as melanoma, head and neck, liver or kidney cancer. The chain carries TRBV13 and TRBJ2-1; no definite D call. CDR3 region: CASIRPLDEQFF. The CDR3 DNA reads as TGTGCCAGCATCCGACCCTTGGATGAGCAGTTCTTC. Using reference TRBV13 and TRBJ2-1 for the parts outside the CDR3, the full variable domain is AAGVIQSPRHLIKEKRETATLKCYPIPRHDTVYWYQQGPGQDPQFLISFYEKMQSDKGSIPDRFSAQQFSDYHSELNMSSLELGDSALYFCASIRPLDEQFFGPGTRLTVL.